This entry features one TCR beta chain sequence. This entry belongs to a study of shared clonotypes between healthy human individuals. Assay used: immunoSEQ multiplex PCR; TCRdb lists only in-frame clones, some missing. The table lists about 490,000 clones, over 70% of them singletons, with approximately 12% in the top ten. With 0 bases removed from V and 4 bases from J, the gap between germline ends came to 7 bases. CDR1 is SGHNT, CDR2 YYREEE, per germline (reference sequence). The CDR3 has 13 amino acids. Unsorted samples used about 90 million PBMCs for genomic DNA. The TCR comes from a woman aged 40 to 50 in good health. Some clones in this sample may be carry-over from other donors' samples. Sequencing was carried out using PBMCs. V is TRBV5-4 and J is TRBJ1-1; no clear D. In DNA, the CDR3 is TGTGCCAGCAGCTTGGCAGGTTTCACTGAAGCTTTCTTT. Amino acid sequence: CASSLAGFTEAFF. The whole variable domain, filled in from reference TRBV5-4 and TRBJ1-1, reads ETGVTQSPTHLIKTRGQQVTLRCSSQSGHNTVSWYQQALGQGPQFIFQYYREEENGRGNFPPRFSGLQFPNYSSELNVNALELDDSALYLCASSLAGFTEAFFGQGTRLTVV.